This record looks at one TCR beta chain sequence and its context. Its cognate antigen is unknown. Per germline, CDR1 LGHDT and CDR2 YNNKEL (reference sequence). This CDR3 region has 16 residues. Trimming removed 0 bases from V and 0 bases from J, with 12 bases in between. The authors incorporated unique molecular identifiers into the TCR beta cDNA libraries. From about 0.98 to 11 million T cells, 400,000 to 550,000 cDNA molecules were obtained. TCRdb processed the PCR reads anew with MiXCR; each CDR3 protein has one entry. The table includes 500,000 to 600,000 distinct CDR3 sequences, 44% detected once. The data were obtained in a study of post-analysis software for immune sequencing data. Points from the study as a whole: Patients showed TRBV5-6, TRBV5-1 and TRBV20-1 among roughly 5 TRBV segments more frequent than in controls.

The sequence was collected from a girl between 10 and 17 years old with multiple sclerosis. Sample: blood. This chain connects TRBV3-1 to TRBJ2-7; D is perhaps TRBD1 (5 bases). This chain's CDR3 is CASSQDRAQASYEQYF. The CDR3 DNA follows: TGTGCCAGCAGCCAAGATCGAGCACAGGCCTCCTACGAGCAGTACTTC.